The rows below give T cell receptor beta chains drawn from one sample of a study of siplizumab effects on memory and regulatory T cells. Using immunoSEQ multiplex PCR, the repertoire was profiled, and TCRdb retains in-frame clones only, with some absent. The repertoire holds approximately 110,000 clones, with about 93% as singletons. Input material: CD4+ T cells sorted from blood. The receptors were sampled from a human donor in good health. Each CDR3 is given with its conserved first and last residue. The order of the fields is D gene, J gene, V gene, clone size, CDR3 DNA, CDR3 protein. The D gene is left open where the match is weak. Rows may omit the clone size; those that give it use once, few, many or a size class.

d_gene: NA; j_gene: TRBJ1-5; v_gene: TRBV29-1; abundance: NA; CDR3nt: TGCAGCGTGTCCCCGCAGGGAGGACAGCCCCAGCATTTT; CDR3aa: CSVSPQGGQPQHF
d_gene: NA; j_gene: TRBJ2-4; v_gene: TRBV15; abundance: NA; CDR3nt: TGTGCCACCAGCAGAGACCACCACGTAGCCAAAAACATTCAGTACTTC; CDR3aa: CATSRDHHVAKNIQYF
d_gene: NA; j_gene: TRBJ1-1; v_gene: TRBV11-1; abundance: NA; CDR3nt: TGTGCCAGCTGCGAGGTGTTGGACACTGAAGCTTTCTTT; CDR3aa: CASCEVLDTEAFF
d_gene: NA; j_gene: TRBJ1-2; v_gene: TRBV6-5; abundance: NA; CDR3nt: TGTGCCAGCAGTTACTCTCCCGACTCTAACTATGGCTACACCTTC; CDR3aa: CASSYSPDSNYGYTF
d_gene: NA; j_gene: TRBJ1-5; v_gene: TRBV19; abundance: NA; CDR3nt: TGTGCCAGTAGTACATCGGGGGATGGCAATCAGCCCCAGCATTTT; CDR3aa: CASSTSGDGNQPQHF
d_gene: NA; j_gene: TRBJ2-7; v_gene: TRBV2; abundance: NA; CDR3nt: TGTGCCAGCAGTGAAGATAGCGTCAACTACGAGCAGTACTTC; CDR3aa: CASSEDSVNYEQYF
d_gene: TRBD1; j_gene: TRBJ2-7; v_gene: TRBV28; abundance: NA; CDR3nt: TGTGCCAGCAGTCGGACTCAAAGGGGGCGCGAGCAGTACTTC; CDR3aa: CASSRTQRGREQYF
d_gene: NA; j_gene: TRBJ1-2; v_gene: TRBV5-1; abundance: NA; CDR3nt: TGCGCCAGCAGCTTGGCCTCGGGGGTCGGCGGCTACACCTTC; CDR3aa: CASSLASGVGGYTF
d_gene: NA; j_gene: TRBJ2-3; v_gene: TRBV7-8; abundance: NA; CDR3nt: TGTGCCAGCAGCTTAGCCGCCACCCCCACAGATACGCAGTATTTT; CDR3aa: CASSLAATPTDTQYF
d_gene: TRBD1; j_gene: TRBJ2-4; v_gene: TRBV9; abundance: NA; CDR3nt: TGTGCCAGCAGCGACCGGACAGGGTTAGGAAACATTCAGTACTTC; CDR3aa: CASSDRTGLGNIQYF
d_gene: TRBD1; j_gene: TRBJ1-5; v_gene: TRBV27; abundance: once; CDR3nt: TGTGCCAGCAGTCCAACGACAGGGTCTCGGAATCAGCCCCAGCATTTT; CDR3aa: CASSPTTGSRNQPQHF
d_gene: NA; j_gene: TRBJ2-7; v_gene: TRBV19; abundance: NA; CDR3nt: TGTGCCAGTAGTCTACTCTCGTCCTACGAGCAGTACTTC; CDR3aa: CASSLLSSYEQYF
d_gene: TRBD2; j_gene: TRBJ2-7; v_gene: TRBV7-2; abundance: NA; CDR3nt: TGTGCCAGCAGCTTAAGCGGGGACGAGCAGTACTTC; CDR3aa: CASSLSGDEQYF
d_gene: TRBD2; j_gene: TRBJ2-3; v_gene: TRBV7-8; abundance: NA; CDR3nt: TGTGCCAGCAGCTTAGGACTAGCGGCCACAGATACGCAGTATTTT; CDR3aa: CASSLGLAATDTQYF
d_gene: TRBD1; j_gene: TRBJ2-2; v_gene: TRBV9; abundance: NA; CDR3nt: TGTGCCAGCAGCACGAGTCGGACAGGGCAGACGAACACCGGGGAGCTGTTTTTT; CDR3aa: CASSTSRTGQTNTGELFF
d_gene: NA; j_gene: TRBJ1-1; v_gene: TRBV6-5; abundance: NA; CDR3nt: TGTGCCAGCAGTCCTTACCTGACGGTGAACACTGAAGCTTTCTTT; CDR3aa: CASSPYLTVNTEAFF
d_gene: NA; j_gene: TRBJ2-6; v_gene: TRBV2; abundance: NA; CDR3nt: TGTGCCAGCAGTACAGTGACCTCTGGGGCCAACGTCCTGACTTTC; CDR3aa: CASSTVTSGANVLTF
d_gene: NA; j_gene: TRBJ1-1; v_gene: TRBV6-5; abundance: NA; CDR3nt: TGTGCCAGCAGTTACGGCAGGCCGAACACTGAAGCTTTCTTT; CDR3aa: CASSYGRPNTEAFF
d_gene: TRBD2; j_gene: TRBJ2-1; v_gene: TRBV10-2; abundance: NA; CDR3nt: TGCGCCAGCAGTGAGTCGCTAGCGGGAGTCAATGAGCAGTTCTTC; CDR3aa: CASSESLAGVNEQFF
d_gene: TRBD1; j_gene: TRBJ1-1; v_gene: TRBV28; abundance: NA; CDR3nt: TGTGCCAGCAGTTCCCCGGGACAGCCGAACACTGAAGCTTTCTTT; CDR3aa: CASSSPGQPNTEAFF
d_gene: TRBD1; j_gene: TRBJ2-7; v_gene: TRBV4-1; abundance: NA; CDR3nt: TGCGCCAGCAGCCGAGTCGGTGAGGGGGCCCAGCAGTACTTC; CDR3aa: CASSRVGEGAQQYF
d_gene: TRBD1; j_gene: TRBJ1-6; v_gene: TRBV5-4; abundance: NA; CDR3nt: TGTGCCAGCAGACCCGACAGGGTCAATTCACCCCTCCACTTT; CDR3aa: CASRPDRVNSPLHF
d_gene: NA; j_gene: TRBJ2-7; v_gene: TRBV10-2; abundance: NA; CDR3nt: TGCGCCAGCAGTGAACAAGGGAGCTCCTACGAGCAGTACTTC; CDR3aa: CASSEQGSSYEQYF
d_gene: NA; j_gene: TRBJ1-2; v_gene: TRBV15; abundance: NA; CDR3nt: TGTGCCACCAGCAACCGCCCGGGACTCCTCTATGGCTACACCTTC; CDR3aa: CATSNRPGLLYGYTF
d_gene: NA; j_gene: TRBJ2-7; v_gene: TRBV6-6; abundance: NA; CDR3nt: TGTGCCAGCAGGAACCCGGGGAGCTCCTACGAGCAGTACTTC; CDR3aa: CASRNPGSSYEQYF
d_gene: NA; j_gene: TRBJ2-5; v_gene: TRBV5-4; abundance: once; CDR3nt: TGTGCCAGCAGTGGGATTTGGGAAGAGACCCAGTACTTC; CDR3aa: CASSGIWEETQYF
d_gene: NA; j_gene: TRBJ2-5; v_gene: TRBV19; abundance: NA; CDR3nt: TGTGCCAGTAGTCCCACCGGGGGCGGGGAGACCCAGTACTTC; CDR3aa: CASSPTGGGETQYF
d_gene: NA; j_gene: TRBJ1-1; v_gene: TRBV14; abundance: NA; CDR3nt: TGTGCCAGCAGCCAAGATCTAGGGGTGGTGGGAGTAACTGAAGCTTTCTTT; CDR3aa: CASSQDLGVVGVTEAFF
d_gene: NA; j_gene: TRBJ1-2; v_gene: TRBV19; abundance: NA; CDR3nt: TGTGCCAGTAGTTACAGGGACAACTATGGCTACACCTTC; CDR3aa: CASSYRDNYGYTF
d_gene: NA; j_gene: TRBJ1-4; v_gene: TRBV4-1; abundance: NA; CDR3nt: TGCGCCAGCAGCCAAGTTGAGCGGGGAAGTGCAAAACTGTTTTTT; CDR3aa: CASSQVERGSAKLFF
d_gene: TRBD1; j_gene: TRBJ2-5; v_gene: TRBV14; abundance: NA; CDR3nt: TGTGCCAGCAGCCGACGGACAGGGAGGTGGGAGACCCAGTACTTC; CDR3aa: CASSRRTGRWETQYF
d_gene: NA; j_gene: TRBJ2-1; v_gene: TRBV5-1; abundance: once; CDR3nt: TGCGCCAGCAGGGAGTGGGATTGGAATGAGCAGTTCTTC; CDR3aa: CASREWDWNEQFF
d_gene: NA; j_gene: TRBJ2-3; v_gene: TRBV7-9; abundance: NA; CDR3nt: TGTGCCAGCAGCCGGAGGCCAGCGGGCAGCACAGATACGCAGTATTTT; CDR3aa: CASSRRPAGSTDTQYF
d_gene: TRBD2; j_gene: TRBJ2-1; v_gene: TRBV7-6; abundance: NA; CDR3nt: TGTGCCAGCAGCTTATTACAGGGAGCTAACGGACTAGCTAGGAATGAGCAGTTCTTC; CDR3aa: CASSLLQGANGLARNEQFF
d_gene: NA; j_gene: TRBJ2-6; v_gene: TRBV7-2; abundance: NA; CDR3nt: TGTGCCAGCAGCGGAAACAGGGCTGGGGCCAACGTCCTGACTTTC; CDR3aa: CASSGNRAGANVLTF
d_gene: TRBD1; j_gene: TRBJ2-2; v_gene: TRBV5-3; abundance: NA; CDR3nt: TGTGCCAGAAGGCCGGACGGACAGGGCTATTTCGCCGGGGAGCTGTTTTTT; CDR3aa: CARRPDGQGYFAGELFF
d_gene: NA; j_gene: TRBJ2-3; v_gene: TRBV5-5; abundance: once; CDR3nt: TGTGCCAGCAGCTTGGTCGCTCAGCATGGGGATACGCAGTATTTT; CDR3aa: CASSLVAQHGDTQYF
d_gene: NA; j_gene: TRBJ2-3; v_gene: TRBV15; abundance: NA; CDR3nt: TGTGCCACCAGCAGAGTCCAGGGGACGCAGTATTTT; CDR3aa: CATSRVQGTQYF
d_gene: NA; j_gene: TRBJ2-3; v_gene: TRBV5-1; abundance: NA; CDR3nt: TGCGCCAGCAGCTTGCAACTTCCGGAAGATACGCAGTATTTT; CDR3aa: CASSLQLPEDTQYF
d_gene: NA; j_gene: TRBJ2-5; v_gene: TRBV7-2; abundance: NA; CDR3nt: TGTGCCAGCAGCCCGCTCCAGACCCAGTACTTC; CDR3aa: CASSPLQTQYF
d_gene: NA; j_gene: TRBJ1-5; v_gene: TRBV6-1; abundance: NA; CDR3nt: TGTGCCAGCAGTGAAATCGGGGTTTGGCAGCCCCAGCATTTT; CDR3aa: CASSEIGVWQPQHF